Listed below are T cell receptor beta chains from one sample, sequenced in a study of cytomegalovirus exposure and HLA in healthy donors. The method was immunoSEQ multiplex PCR; TCRdb's version includes in-frame clones alone and lacks a portion of them. The sample lists roughly 110,000 clones; about three quarters were seen once. The sample comprised PBMCs. The origin of the receptors is a boy between 10 and 17 years old in good health and CMV-seronegative. CDR3s include the opening cysteine and the closing phenylalanine or tryptophan. A D gene is named only where the DNA matches it firmly. Size is omitted from some rows. Given values are once, few, many or a class for expanded clones.

j_call | v_call | clone_size | d_call | cdr3_aa | cdr3_nt
TRBJ2-6 | TRBV30 | NA | NA | CAWSVPGTGANVLTF | TGTGCCTGGAGTGTACCCGGGACTGGGGCCAACGTCCTGACTTTC
TRBJ2-1 | TRBV6-6 | NA | TRBD2 | CASREGLAGYNEQFF | TGTGCCAGCAGGGAGGGACTAGCGGGTTACAATGAGCAGTTCTTC
TRBJ1-1 | TRBV30 | once | NA | CAWSEGGAWTEAFF | TGTGCCTGGAGTGAAGGAGGGGCTTGGACTGAAGCTTTCTTT
TRBJ1-2 | TRBV28 | once | NA | CASSPRPGSGYTF | TGTGCCAGCAGCCCACGCCCGGGGAGCGGCTACACCTTC
TRBJ2-1 | TRBV5-1 | few | TRBD1 | CASSETGSRDEQFF | TGCGCCAGCAGCGAGACAGGGTCTCGGGATGAGCAGTTCTTC
TRBJ2-5 | TRBV9 | NA | NA | CASSVASLETQYF | TGTGCCAGCAGCGTAGCGTCACTAGAGACCCAGTACTTC
TRBJ1-4 | TRBV29-1 | NA | NA | CSVRQEGEKLFF | TGCAGTGTCCGACAGGAAGGTGAAAAACTGTTTTTT
TRBJ2-7 | TRBV2 | NA | TRBD1 | CASSRTGPKYEQYF | TGTGCCAGCAGTCGGACAGGACCCAAATACGAGCAGTACTTC
TRBJ2-1 | TRBV2 | few | TRBD2 | CASILGLAYNEQFF | TGTGCCAGCATCCTAGGACTAGCCTACAATGAGCAGTTCTTC
TRBJ1-2 | TRBV18 | NA | TRBD1 | CASSPGQHGYTF | TGTGCCAGCTCACCGGGACAGCATGGCTACACCTTC
TRBJ2-3 | TRBV5-1 | NA | NA | CASSLTSTSTDTQYF | TGCGCCAGCAGCCTAACATCGACTAGCACAGATACGCAGTATTTT
TRBJ2-3 | TRBV4-3 | NA | TRBD1 | CASSLTTGGADTQYF | TGCGCCAGCAGCCTGACGACAGGGGGCGCAGATACGCAGTATTTT
TRBJ1-2 | TRBV28 | NA | NA | CASTLEGRYGYTF | TGTGCCAGCACCCTGGAGGGGCGCTATGGCTACACCTTC
TRBJ1-2 | TRBV10-3 | NA | TRBD1 | CAIRTTGGLLYGYTF | TGTGCCATCAGGACGACAGGGGGCCTCCTCTATGGCTACACCTTC
TRBJ2-2 | TRBV7-8 | NA | NA | CASSLPPINTGELFF | TGTGCCAGCAGCTTACCCCCCATTAACACCGGGGAGCTGTTTTTT
TRBJ1-1 | TRBV7-9 | NA | NA | CASSLYLGSLNTEAFF | TGTGCCAGCAGCTTGTATCTAGGCAGCTTGAACACTGAAGCTTTCTTT
TRBJ2-3 | TRBV29-1 | NA | NA | CSVGRRLSTDTQYF | TGCAGCGTTGGGAGGAGACTTAGCACAGATACGCAGTATTTT
TRBJ1-4 | TRBV7-9 | NA | NA | CASSLHREEKLFF | TGTGCCAGCAGTCTTCACAGAGAGGAAAAACTGTTTTTT
TRBJ2-7 | TRBV4-3 | few | NA | CASSQGGGTVLYEQYF | TGCGCCAGCAGCCAAGGAGGGGGGACAGTTCTCTACGAGCAGTACTTC
TRBJ1-2 | TRBV30 | NA | NA | CAYRGESGGYTF | TGTGCCTACCGGGGGGAATCAGGTGGCTACACCTTC
TRBJ1-1 | TRBV11-3 | few | NA | CASSSYGQIVAKAFF | TGTGCCAGCAGCTCCTACGGACAGATCGTGGCGAAAGCTTTCTTT
TRBJ2-5 | TRBV20-1 | NA | NA | CSAAQETQYF | TGCAGTGCTGCGCAAGAGACCCAGTACTTC
TRBJ2-7 | TRBV6-1 | NA | NA | CASSDGSGPYEQYF | TGTGCCAGCAGTGATGGGAGCGGCCCCTACGAGCAGTACTTC
TRBJ2-2 | TRBV2 | NA | NA | CASTSRVDTGELFF | TGTGCCAGCACTAGCAGAGTGGACACCGGGGAGCTGTTTTTT
TRBJ2-1 | TRBV6-4 | NA | NA | CASSGSGQHNEQFF | TGTGCCAGCAGTGGTAGCGGACAACACAATGAGCAGTTCTTC
TRBJ2-7 | TRBV4-3 | NA | TRBD2 | CASSRGRGARGEQYF | TGCGCCAGCAGCCGCGGGAGGGGGGCTAGAGGGGAGCAGTACTTC
TRBJ1-1 | TRBV28 | NA | NA | CASNPTDRSNTEAFF | TGTGCCAGCAACCCGACCGACAGGTCGAACACTGAAGCTTTCTTT
TRBJ2-2 | TRBV6-4 | NA | TRBD2 | CASSDSERGGPTGELFF | TGTGCCAGCAGTGACTCGGAGCGGGGGGGCCCCACCGGGGAGCTGTTTTTT
TRBJ2-3 | TRBV30 | NA | TRBD2 | CAWSGGTSGRTDTQYF | TGTGCCTGGAGTGGGGGGACTAGCGGGAGGACAGATACGCAGTATTTT
TRBJ1-1 | TRBV30 | few | NA | CAWGTQVTEAFF | TGTGCCTGGGGGACACAGGTCACTGAAGCTTTCTTT
TRBJ2-5 | TRBV9 | NA | TRBD2 | CASSVEGGRRQETQYF | TGTGCCAGCAGCGTAGAAGGCGGGAGGAGACAAGAGACCCAGTACTTC